Below, one TCR beta chain is given with its context. The CDR3 is 14 residues long. Germline trimming cut 6 bases from V and 3 bases from J; bases unmatched to any gene: 3. Germline-derived CDR1 and CDR2 are MNHEY and SVGAGI. Authors' analysis steps: Amplified reference gene primers provided the basis for estimating nucleated cell counts. Clones were sequenced by immunoSEQ multiplex PCR, and TCRdb holds only the in-frame ones, with some missing. The D gene and trimming were derived from the DNA, and the V and J assignments and clone size from that table. The data contain roughly 340,000 clones, about 89% of them singletons. This entry belongs to a study of blood T cell repertoires in COVID-19. Study-level background: Before being deemed recovered, Cohort 3 donors had two negative PCRs, clearance, or symptom resolution.

This sequence was found in a man aged 40-55 years in a cohort exposed to, infected with or recovered from COVID-19 (not recorded which). V and J are TRBV6-5 and TRBJ1-5; 9 bases are shared with TRBD1. Sequenced: PBMCs or T cells enriched from blood (not recorded which). The CDR3 reads CASRGTGTNQPQHF. For the CDR3, the DNA is TGTGCCAGCAGGGGGACAGGGACCAATCAGCCCCAGCATTTT.